The T cell receptor beta chain described here comes from a study of cytomegalovirus exposure and HLA in healthy donors. The overall study: A preliminary data release comprised roughly 85 million unique TCRs obtained from HLA-typed donors.

The CDR3 is 17 residues long. CDR1 and CDR2 (germline): LGHNA, YNFKEQ. The trim removed 1 base at V and 4 bases at J, leaving 4 bases unmatched. This PCR relied on a set of 60 Vbeta primers and 13 Jbeta primers. Using immunoSEQ multiplex PCR, the repertoire was profiled, and TCRdb retains in-frame clones only, with some absent. This table has roughly 110,000 clones, 82% appearing once. This clone qualifies as medium-sized. This chain links TRBV4-2 with TRBJ2-6; 10 bases agree with TRBD2. The receptor comes from a man aged 25-45 years in good health and CMV-seropositive. The sample consisted of PBMCs. The CDR3 DNA follows: TGTGCCAGCAGCCAAGTAGCGGGGGGATCGGGGGCCAACGTCCTGACTTTC. This gives the protein CASSQVAGGSGANVLTF.